Following are 18 T cell receptor beta chains from one sample sequenced in a study of low-dose radiotherapy and immunotherapy resistance in tumors. Priming of first-strand cDNA relied on TRAV- and TRBV-specific primers (covering alpha and beta chains). With a V-primer adapter and a constant-region primer, TCRs were amplified for about 20 PCR cycles. MiXCR was run by TCRdb on the reads, yielding one entry per CDR3 protein. The profile shows some 57,000 distinct CDR3 sequences, roughly 24% of them singletons. Time point denoted: before trial treatment. The source was PBMCs, collected before treatment. The receptors here all came from a male donor with prostate cancer.

In this sample, this clonotype turned up many times. The chain couples TRBV28 to TRBJ1-2, with a weak D call TRBD1 (6 bases). The CDR3 is made up of 17 amino acids. CDR1 MDHEN and CDR2 SYDVKM come from the germline V gene. V gave up 3 bases and J gave up 4 bases, with 21 bases separating them. The CDR3 sequence: CASSFPPGAGESYGYTF. In nucleotides, the CDR3 is TGTGCCAGCAGTTTCCCTCCTGGGGCAGGGGAATCCTATGGCTACACCTTC.

This chain connects TRBV29-1 to TRBJ2-7, with 8 positions matching TRBD1. Germline V gene sequence: CDR1 SQVTM, CDR2 ANQGSEA. The J segment lost 1 base and the V segment lost 7 bases, leaving 3 bases of the junction unmatched. The CDR3 has 12 residues. The CDR3 DNA reads as TGCAGCGCATGGGACAGGTCCTACGAGCAGTACTTC. This gives the protein CSAWDRSYEQYF.

This clonotype was counted ten times or more. This chain uses TRBV2 with TRBJ2-1; no definite D call. The CDR3 is made up of 15 amino acids. The germline V gene has CDR1 SNHLY and CDR2 FYNNEI. Trimming took off 10 bases at V and 0 bases at J, with 16 bases between the two ends. CDR3 loop: CATTLSASSYNEQFF. The CDR3 DNA reads TGTGCCACCACTCTAAGCGCCAGCTCCTACAATGAGCAGTTCTTC.

The V and J genes are TRBV6-2 or TRBV6-3 and TRBJ2-5, with 9 nucleotides matching TRBD1. Germline CDR1 MNHEY, CDR2 SVGEGT. V dropped 5 bases and J dropped 5; count of bases not matched to a gene: 9. This CDR3 contains 15 residues. CDR3 in amino acids: CASSPTGGGFETQYF. DNA of the CDR3: TGTGCCAGCAGTCCCACAGGGGGCGGCTTTGAGACCCAGTACTTC.

In this sample, this clonotype turned up many times. The chain couples TRBV18 to TRBJ2-5; no reliable D call. CDR3 length: 13 residues. V was shortened by 10 bases and J by 4 bases, with 16 bases between the two germline ends. Germline CDR1 is KGHSH and CDR2 is LQKENI. CDR3 region: CATQPPGRETQYF. For the CDR3, the DNA is TGTGCCACACAACCCCCCGGCAGAGAGACCCAGTACTTC.

This clonotype was found a few times. The V gene is TRBV5-8, the J gene TRBJ1-5, with D hard to call. Trimming pared 0 bases from V and 6 bases from J, leaving 10 bases between. CDR1 and CDR2 from the germline V gene are SGHTS and YDEGEE. The CDR3 spans 14 residues. For the CDR3, the DNA is TGTGCCAGCAGCTTGGAGGGAGTCGGTCAGCCCCAGCATTTT. As protein: CASSLEGVGQPQHF.

This clonotype was recorded many times. The chain recombines TRBV3-1 with TRBJ2-7; D possibly matches TRBD1 or TRBD2 (5 bases each). Germline-derived CDR1 and CDR2 are LGHDT and YNNKEL (reference sequence). The CDR3 is 14 amino acids. Trimming removed 5 bases at V and 1 base at J, with 12 bases between. The DNA for the CDR3 is TGTGCCAGCAGCTACCGGGACGGGTCCTACGAGCAGTACTTC. It yields the protein CASSYRDGSYEQYF.

The rearrangement joins TRBV7-4 to TRBJ2-1, with 8 positions matching TRBD1. Trimming cost V 5 bases and J 5 bases; bases outside gene matches: 14. This CDR3 comprises 17 residues. Germline values: CDR1 SGHVT, CDR2 SQSDAQ. The CDR3 coding sequence is TGTGCCAGCAGCCACCATACCCCGGGACAGGAAGACAATGAGCAGTTCTTC. As protein: CASSHHTPGQEDNEQFF.

This sequence joins TRBV28 and TRBJ2-3; 7 nucleotides align to TRBD2. V gave up 10 bases and J gave up 3 bases; unmatched junction bases: 13. CDR3 length: 15 amino acids. Germline V gene lookup returns CDR1 MDHEN and CDR2 SYDVKM. The CDR3 loop is CATLFAGVGTDTQYF. The CDR3, as DNA: TGTGCCACCCTCTTCGCGGGAGTGGGGACAGATACGCAGTATTTT. Supplemented by reference TRBV28 and TRBJ2-3, the full variable domain reads DVKVTQSSRYLVKRTGEKVFLECVQDMDHENMFWYRQDPGLGLRLIYFSYDVKMKEKGDIPEGYSVSREKKERFSLILESASTNQTSMYLCATLFAGVGTDTQYFGPGTRLTVL.

This clonotype was picked up a small number of times. CDR3 DNA: TGCAGTGCTCCCCCCTCTGGGCACGGTGGGAATTCACCCCTCCACTTT. This encodes CSAPPSGHGGNSPLHF. The chain links TRBV20-1 to TRBJ1-6, with D unclear. Germline values: CDR1 DFQATT, CDR2 SNEGSKA (reference sequence). V lost 5 bases, J lost 7 bases, and 21 bases lay in between. The CDR3 spans 16 residues.

This clonotype occurred many times. The chain employs TRBV20-1 and TRBJ2-1, with 11 bases matching TRBD1. This CDR3 is built from 15 residues. Losses at the gene ends were 3 bases for V and 5 bases for J; bases not matched to a gene: 6. The V gene's germline CDR1 is DFQATT and CDR2 SNEGSKA (reference sequence). The CDR3 is CSASPDRGLHNEQFF. As DNA, the CDR3 is TGCAGTGCTAGTCCGGACAGGGGGCTTCACAATGAGCAGTTCTTC.

This clonotype is medium-sized in the sample. The V call is TRBV6-4, the J call TRBJ2-6; no definite D call. Germline V lookup: CDR1 MRHNA, CDR2 SNTAGT. V lost 0 bases to trimming and J lost 0 bases, with 12 bases between them. The CDR3 spans 18 residues. The DNA of the CDR3 is TGTGCCAGCAGTGACTCGATCGAAGGCCCCTCTGGGGCCAACGTCCTGACTTTC. Translation: CASSDSIEGPSGANVLTF.

This clonotype was counted ten times or more. The rearrangement joins TRBV28 to TRBJ2-1; TRBD2 might be the D (5 bases). CDR3 length: 14 amino acids. V lost 5 bases to trimming and J lost 0 bases, with 8 bases between them. Germline V gene lookup returns CDR1 MDHEN and CDR2 SYDVKM. The CDR3 loop reads CASSRESSYNEQFF. CDR3 nucleotide sequence: TGTGCCAGCAGTCGGGAAAGCTCCTACAATGAGCAGTTCTTC.

This clonotype has at least ten counts. The chain is built from TRBV6-2 or TRBV6-3 and TRBJ2-1, with D possibly matching TRBD2 (6 bases). This CDR3 contains 17 residues. Trimming removed 7 bases at V and 5 bases at J, with 24 bases between. The germline gives CDR1 MNHEY, CDR2 SVGEGT. DNA of the CDR3: TGTGCCAGCACCCCGCCCCGGATCGGGGCGGGACACAATGAGCAGTTCTTC. Protein product: CASTPPRIGAGHNEQFF.

This clonotype was seen ten or more times. This chain joins TRBV5-1 and TRBJ1-1; 7 bases are shared with TRBD1. The germline V gene encodes CDR1 SGHRS and CDR2 YFSETQ. The CDR3 totals 15 residues. Unmatched junction bases numbered 7, after V lost 0 bases and J lost 5 bases. The CDR3, as DNA: TGCGCCAGCAGCTTGGAATACCAGGGGGGGACTGAAGCTTTCTTT. Translated: CASSLEYQGGTEAFF.

This clonotype was seen repeatedly, ten times or more. The V gene is TRBV5-7, the J gene TRBJ2-2; 13 bases line up with TRBD2. TRBV5-7 is an open reading frame, and its role is uncertain. The ends lost 2 bases at V and 0 bases at J; junction bases unmatched: 10. The CDR3 has 20 residues. This chain's CDR3 is CASSFTRTSGSLANTGELFF. CDR3 sequence (DNA): TGTGCCAGCAGCTTCACTCGGACTAGCGGGAGTCTCGCGAACACCGGGGAGCTGTTTTTT.

This clonotype was seen at least ten times. The CDR3: CASSLSLGPYNEQFF. The CDR3 DNA sequence: TGTGCCAGCAGTTTATCCTTGGGACCCTACAATGAGCAGTTCTTC. The rearrangement joins TRBV27 to TRBJ2-1; D might be TRBD1 or TRBD2, each matching 5 bases. In germline, CDR1 is MNHEY, CDR2 SMNVEV (reference sequence). This CDR3 has 15 residues. V was pared by 0 bases and J by 2 bases, with 8 bases between.

This clonotype has ten or more counts. In DNA form, the CDR3 reads TGTGCCAGCAGCCAACGCCAGGGCACCTACAATGAGCAGTTCTTC. Its translation: CASSQRQGTYNEQFF. This chain joins TRBV3-1 and TRBJ2-1, with D possibly matching TRBD1 (5 bases). This CDR3 contains 15 residues. The V gene lost 2 bases and the J gene lost 2 bases, with 10 bases spanning the gap. CDR1 is LGHDT and CDR2 is YNNKEL in the germline V gene (reference sequence).